This TCR beta chain stems from a study of vaccination effects on CD4 cells after COVID-19. Notes on the study in general: The study dataset contains few convalescent patients and includes no early post-infection timepoints.

Clones were read by immunoSEQ multiplex PCR, and TCRdb kept only the in-frame ones, dropping some. The sample comprises around 71,000 clones, around 72% of which are singletons, and under 4.5% rests with the top ten. This CDR3 spans 15 amino acids. V was clipped by 7 bases and J by 4 bases; unmatched bases: 9. In germline, CDR1 is LNHDA, CDR2 SQIVND (reference sequence). Peptide-pool stimulation followed by sequencing identified expanded antigen-specific CD4+ clonotypes in the ViraFEST assay. Cultured cells yielded isolated CD4+ T cells after around 10 days. Having tested negative for nucleocapsid antibodies, the vaccine recipients showed no prior SARS-CoV-2 infection. Worth noting for this clone: The antigen is not known.

The sample was CD4+ T cells from PBMCs cultured with HCoV-OC43 spike peptides, taken before COVID-19 vaccination. Subset reported: HCoV-OC43 spike overlapping peptide pool stimulation. This chain links TRBV19 with TRBJ1-5, with TRBD1 matching 8 bases. This receptor was taken from a human donor who received a COVID-19 vaccine. The CDR3 protein is CASNPTGVGNQPQHF. CDR3 nucleotide sequence: TGTGCCAGTAATCCGACAGGGGTAGGAAATCAGCCCCAGCATTTT.